The entry below gives a single T cell receptor (beta chain) sequence along with its context. The sample comes from a study of blood T cell repertoires in COVID-19. Repertoires were generated with immunoSEQ multiplex PCR, while TCRdb's copy carries only in-frame clones and drops some. In the table there are around 100,000 clones, under 90% of which are singletons. The sequence derives from a human donor in a cohort sampled during active COVID-19. Sequenced sample: peripheral blood.

The CDR3, as DNA: TGTGCTAGTGGTCCCAGTGACAGCGAAGCTTTCTTT. Translated: CASGPSDSEAFF. The chain joins TRBV12-5 to TRBJ1-1; D perhaps matches TRBD1 (5 bases). The V end lost 5 bases, the J end lost 8 bases, and 12 bases lay between the germline ends. The CDR3 covers 12 residues. Germline V gene lookup returns CDR1 LGHNT and CDR2 FRNRAP.